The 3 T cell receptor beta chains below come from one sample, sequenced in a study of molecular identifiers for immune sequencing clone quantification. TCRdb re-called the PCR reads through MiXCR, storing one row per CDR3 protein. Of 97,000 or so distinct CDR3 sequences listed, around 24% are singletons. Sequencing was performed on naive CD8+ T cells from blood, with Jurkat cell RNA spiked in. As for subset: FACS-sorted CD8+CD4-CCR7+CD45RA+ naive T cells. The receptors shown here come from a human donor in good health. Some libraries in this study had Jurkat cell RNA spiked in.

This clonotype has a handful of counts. The CDR3 sequence: CACGIGGGVYNEQFF. The CDR3 DNA reads as TGTGCCTGTGGCATCGGCGGGGGAGTATACAATGAGCAGTTCTTC. The chain recombines TRBV6-2 or TRBV6-3 with TRBJ2-1; 7 nucleotides line up with TRBD2. The CDR3 extends over 15 amino acids. Germline trimming cut 11 bases from V and 4 bases from J; bases unmatched to any gene: 14. CDR1 is MNHEY, CDR2 SVGEGT, per germline.

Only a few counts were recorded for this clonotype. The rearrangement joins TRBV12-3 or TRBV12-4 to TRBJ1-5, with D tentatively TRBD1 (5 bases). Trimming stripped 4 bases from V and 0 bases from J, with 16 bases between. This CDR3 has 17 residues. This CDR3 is CASSSQRGEGSNQPQHF. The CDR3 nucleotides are TGTGCCAGCAGTTCACAACGGGGGGAGGGTAGCAATCAGCCCCAGCATTTT.

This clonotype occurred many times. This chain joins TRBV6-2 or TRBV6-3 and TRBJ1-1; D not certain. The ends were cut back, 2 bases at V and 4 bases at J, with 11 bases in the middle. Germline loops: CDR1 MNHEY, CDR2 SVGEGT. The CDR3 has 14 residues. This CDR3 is CASSYLELGTEAFF. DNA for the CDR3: TGTGCCAGCAGTTACCTGGAGTTAGGCACTGAAGCTTTCTTT.